This T cell receptor beta chain was identified in a study of blood T cell repertoires in COVID-19. For the study at large: There were acute and convalescent COVID-19 samples, and they came from the United States, Italy and Spain.

Methods used by the authors: Researchers report that nucleated cell counts were estimated from reference gene primer amplification. TCRdb's table, derived via immunoSEQ multiplex PCR, lists solely in-frame clones and lacks some. V and J calls plus clone size are reproduced from that table; the DNA served to infer D and trimming. The sample shows some 120,000 clones, around 89% of them seen only once. The CDR3 has 15 residues. Per germline, CDR1 MNHEY and CDR2 SVGAGI. Trimming cost V 2 bases and J 7 bases; bases outside gene matches: 7. The clonotype originates from a human donor in a cohort sampled during active COVID-19. The chain employs TRBV6-5 and TRBJ2-1; 8 nucleotides line up with TRBD2. The material sequenced was peripheral blood. In DNA, the CDR3 is TGTGCCAGCAGTTACCTCCGGGGGGGTTTGAATGAGCAGTTCTTC. Protein: CASSYLRGGLNEQFF.